Listed below are T cell receptor beta chains from one sample, sequenced in a study of OX40 agonist ivuxolimab in advanced cancers. Libraries were prepared by immunoSEQ multiplex PCR; TCRdb keeps only in-frame clonotypes and omits some of them. This table has tens of thousands of clones, more than 80% appearing once. The specimen comprised CD4+ or CD8+ T cells sorted from blood, sampled in a trial of the OX40 agonist ivuxolimab. These TCRs come from an adult with an advanced solid tumor such as melanoma, head and neck, liver or kidney cancer. The CDR3 runs from the conserved cysteine through the conserved F or W. A D gene is named only where the DNA matches it firmly. Expanded clones get a size class; other rows say once, few or many, or leave the size out.

>TRBV30|TRBJ1-3|-|-
CAWSGGFPGNTIYF
TGTGCCTGGAGTGGGGGTTTTCCTGGAAACACCATATATTTT
>TRBV11-2|TRBJ2-7|-|-
CASSLEAGLGQYF
TGTGCCAGCAGCTTAGAGGCCGGGCTCGGGCAGTACTTC
>TRBV18|TRBJ1-5|-|-
CASSMAGNQPQHF
TGTGCCAGCTCAATGGCGGGTAATCAGCCCCAGCATTTT
>TRBV4-1|TRBJ1-1|-|TRBD1
CASSQGAGQGANTEAFF
TGCGCCAGCAGCCAAGGTGCGGGACAGGGGGCGAACACTGAAGCTTTCTTT
>TRBV29-1|TRBJ2-1|-|-
CSVEGVGNEQFF
TGCAGCGTTGAAGGGGTGGGCAATGAGCAGTTCTTC
>TRBV28|TRBJ1-3|-|TRBD1
CASSFDRGPGNTIYF
TGTGCCAGCAGTTTTGACAGGGGGCCTGGAAACACCATATATTTT
>TRBV27|TRBJ1-1|-|-
CASSGRVNTEAFF
TGTGCCAGCAGTGGACGGGTGAACACTGAAGCTTTCTTT
>TRBV19|TRBJ1-1|once|-
CASSIQSRTEAFF
TGTGCCAGTAGTATTCAGTCCCGAACTGAAGCTTTCTTT
>TRBV11-2|TRBJ1-2|-|-
CASSFPGRREVHGYTF
TGTGCCAGCAGCTTCCCTGGGAGGAGGGAGGTACATGGCTACACCTTC
>TRBV19|TRBJ2-3|-|TRBD1
CASSSRGQGRDTQYF
TGTGCCAGTAGTTCACGGGGACAGGGACGAGATACGCAGTATTTT
>TRBV2|TRBJ2-5|-|TRBD2
CASSGTSGRVGETQYF
TGTGCCAGCAGTGGGACTAGCGGGAGGGTAGGCGAGACCCAGTACTTC
>TRBV7-8|TRBJ1-6|-|TRBD1
CASSSGQGNSPLHF
TGTGCCAGCAGCTCGGGACAGGGAAATTCACCCCTCCACTTT
>TRBV19|TRBJ1-5|-|-
CASSIQAGGNQPQHF
TGTGCCAGTAGTATACAGGCAGGGGGCAATCAGCCCCAGCATTTT
>TRBV6-1|TRBJ2-3|-|TRBD2
CASTRRGSTDTQYF
TGTGCCAGCACCCGGCGGGGGAGCACAGATACGCAGTATTTT
>TRBV5-6|TRBJ1-2|medium-sized|-
CASRGRGRGSSGYTF
TGTGCCAGCAGGGGTAGGGGCAGGGGCTCTAGTGGCTACACCTTC
>TRBV18|TRBJ1-2|-|-
CASSTDGGDGYTF
TGTGCCAGCTCAACTGACGGGGGGGATGGCTACACCTTC
>TRBV5-4|TRBJ2-3|-|-
CASSLAVGGQTDTQYF
TGTGCCAGCAGCTTGGCCGTGGGGGGGCAAACAGATACGCAGTATTTT
>TRBV5-5|TRBJ2-7|few|-
CASSQVDSYEQYF
TGTGCCAGCAGCCAAGTTGACAGCTACGAGCAGTACTTC
>TRBV7-8|TRBJ1-3|-|-
CASSSPGGGSGNTIYF
TGTGCCAGCAGCTCCCCCGGTGGAGGCTCTGGAAACACCATATATTTT
>TRBV19|TRBJ2-5|-|-
CASSPDRYFRGTQYF
TGTGCCAGCTCCCCGGACCGATACTTTCGAGGGACCCAGTACTTC
>TRBV6-5|TRBJ1-6|few|TRBD1
CASSRQGSHSPLHF
TGTGCCAGCAGTAGACAGGGGAGTCATTCACCCCTCCACTTT
>TRBV27|TRBJ1-5|-|-
CASSLTWGQYEPQHF
TGTGCCAGCAGTTTAACGTGGGGCCAGTACGAGCCCCAGCATTTT
>TRBV18|TRBJ2-1|-|-
CASSTTRELNEQFF
TGTGCCAGCTCGACCACCCGGGAATTGAATGAGCAGTTCTTC
>TRBV7-9|TRBJ1-2|-|TRBD1
CASSPPDRVIGNGYTF
TGTGCCAGCAGTCCCCCGGACAGGGTGATTGGAAATGGCTACACCTTC
>TRBV18|TRBJ1-2|few|-
CASSPNEGYTF
TGTGCCAGCTCACCAAATGAAGGCTACACCTTC
>TRBV28|TRBJ2-7|-|-
CASSLPLYEQYF
TGTGCCAGCAGTTTGCCCCTCTACGAGCAGTACTTC
>TRBV25-1|TRBJ2-3|-|TRBD2
CASSLAGGGDTQYF
TGTGCCAGCAGTCTAGCGGGAGGAGGAGATACGCAGTATTTT